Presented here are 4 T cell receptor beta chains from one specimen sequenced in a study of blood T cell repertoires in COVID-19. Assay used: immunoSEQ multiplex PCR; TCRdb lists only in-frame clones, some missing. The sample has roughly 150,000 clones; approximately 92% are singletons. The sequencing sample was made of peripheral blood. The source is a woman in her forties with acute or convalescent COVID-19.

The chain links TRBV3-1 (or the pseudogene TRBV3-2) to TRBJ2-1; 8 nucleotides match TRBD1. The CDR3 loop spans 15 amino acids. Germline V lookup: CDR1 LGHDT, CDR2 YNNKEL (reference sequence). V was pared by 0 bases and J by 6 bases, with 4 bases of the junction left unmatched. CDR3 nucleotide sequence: TGTGCCAGCAGCCAAGACACAACAGGGGGCAATGAGCAGTTCTTC. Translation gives CASSQDTTGGNEQFF.

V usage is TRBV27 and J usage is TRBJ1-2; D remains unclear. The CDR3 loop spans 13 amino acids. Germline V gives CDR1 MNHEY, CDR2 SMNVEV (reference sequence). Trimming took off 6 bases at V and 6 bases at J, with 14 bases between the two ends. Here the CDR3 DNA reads TGTGCCAGCAGCAGCGGGGTACTCGATGGCTACACCTTC. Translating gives CASSSGVLDGYTF.

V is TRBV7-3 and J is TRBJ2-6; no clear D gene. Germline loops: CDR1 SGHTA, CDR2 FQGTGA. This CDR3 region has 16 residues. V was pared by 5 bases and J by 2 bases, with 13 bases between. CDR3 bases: TGTGCCAGCAGCCCTAGAGTTGCAACTGGGGCCAACGTCCTGACTTTC. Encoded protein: CASSPRVATGANVLTF. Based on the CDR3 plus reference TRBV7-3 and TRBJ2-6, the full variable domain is GAGVSQTPSNKVTEKGKYVELRCDPISGHTALYWYRQSLGQGPEFLIYFQGTGAADDSGLPNDRFFAVRPEGSVSTLKIQRTERGDSAVYLCASSPRVATGANVLTFGAGSRLTVL.

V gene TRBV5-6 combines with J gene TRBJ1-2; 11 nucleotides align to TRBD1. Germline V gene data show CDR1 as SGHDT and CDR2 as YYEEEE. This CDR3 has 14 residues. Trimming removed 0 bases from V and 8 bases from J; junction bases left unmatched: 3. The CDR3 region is CASSLGTGGSGYTF. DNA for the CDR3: TGTGCCAGCAGCTTGGGGACAGGGGGCTCGGGCTACACCTTC. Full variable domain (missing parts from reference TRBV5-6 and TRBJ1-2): DAGVTQSPTHLIKTRGQQVTLRCSPKSGHDTVSWYQQALGQGPQFIFQYYEEEERQRGNFPDRFSGHQFPNYSSELNVNALLLGDSALYLCASSLGTGGSGYTFGSGTRLTVV.